A single sample gave rise to the 20 T cell receptor beta chains below, sequenced in a study of cytomegalovirus exposure and HLA in healthy donors. PCR used 60 Vbeta primers and 13 Jbeta primers. Sequencing used immunoSEQ multiplex PCR; TCRdb keeps in-frame clones, though not all of them. There are under 200,000 clones in the sample; 75% to 85% occur only once, and 2.3% lies in the top ten. The material sequenced was PBMCs. The receptors were gathered from a woman in her 50s in good health and CMV-seronegative.

The CDR3 spells CASRKPGRYEQYF. The CDR3 nucleotides read TGTGCCAGCAGGAAACCTGGGCGCTACGAGCAGTACTTC. This chain links TRBV28 with TRBJ2-7; no clear D gene. With 6 bases removed from V and 3 bases from J, the gap between germline ends came to 12 bases. Germline loops: CDR1 MDHEN, CDR2 SYDVKM. The CDR3 is 13 residues long.

This rearrangement joins TRBV7-6 to TRBJ2-1, with 8 bases lining up with TRBD1. Trimming removed 4 bases from V and 15 bases from J; junction bases left unmatched: 17. This CDR3 contains 15 residues. Germline V gene data show CDR1 as SGHVS and CDR2 as FNYEAQ. CDR3: CASSSGRQGLLYRFF. The DNA for the CDR3 is TGTGCCAGCAGCTCAGGCCGACAGGGGTTGCTTTATCGGTTCTTC.

DNA for the CDR3: TGCGCCAGCAGCTTGACGACAGGGATCTACGAGCAGTACTTC. This codes for CASSLTTGIYEQYF. The chain links TRBV5-1 to TRBJ2-7; 7 nucleotides match TRBD1. This CDR3 is 14 amino acids long. CDR1 is SGHRS, CDR2 YFSETQ, per germline. With V trimmed by 1 base and J by 3 bases, 4 bases remained unmatched.

This clone showed up just a few times. This sequence joins TRBV4-2 and TRBJ2-3; 15 bases map to TRBD2. CDR1 and CDR2 (germline): LGHNA, YNFKEQ. CDR3 length: 22 residues. V dropped 4 bases and J dropped 0; count of bases not matched to a gene: 17. The CDR3 protein is CASSPRGGLAGGSSFSTDTQYF. CDR3 DNA: TGTGCCAGCAGCCCACGGGGCGGACTAGCGGGAGGGTCCTCCTTTAGCACAGATACGCAGTATTTT.

J is TRBJ2-5 and V is TRBV4-3; D not resolved. Germline V gene lookup returns CDR1 LGHNA and CDR2 YSLEER. The CDR3 covers 13 residues. The germline V and J ends were trimmed by 0 bases and 7 bases, with 9 bases remaining between them. This CDR3 reads CASSQDRFGTQYF. The DNA for the CDR3 is TGCGCCAGCAGCCAAGATCGGTTCGGGACCCAGTACTTC.

V is TRBV5-1 and J is TRBJ2-1; 9 nucleotides align to TRBD2. J gave up 5 bases and V 5 bases, and 5 bases lay outside the gene matches. CDR1 is SGHRS, CDR2 YFSETQ, per germline. This CDR3 region has 14 residues. CDR3 sequence reads: CASRLAGGHNEQFF. The CDR3 DNA reads TGCGCCAGCAGGCTCGCGGGAGGGCACAATGAGCAGTTCTTC.

The gene calls are TRBV9 and TRBJ1-3; 7 bases are a match to TRBD1. This CDR3 is 16 amino acids long. V shed 4 bases, J shed 0 bases, and the junction held 7 bases outside the gene matches. The V gene's germline CDR1 is SGDLS and CDR2 YYNGEE. The CDR3 protein is CASSKEGQNSGNTIYF. The CDR3 DNA reads TGTGCCAGCAGCAAAGAGGGACAGAACTCTGGAAACACCATATATTTT.

The chain links TRBV18 to TRBJ1-4, with a weak D call TRBD1 (6 bases). V lost 6 bases, J lost 7 bases, and 15 bases lay in between. The CDR3 contains 14 residues. Per the germline V gene, CDR1 is KGHSH and CDR2 is LQKENI. CDR3 coding DNA: TGTGCCAGCTCTCCGGGATTAGGGGGTGAAAAACTGTTTTTT. As protein: CASSPGLGGEKLFF.

The chain combines TRBV4-2 with TRBJ1-2; D not resolved. The germline V gene encodes CDR1 LGHNA and CDR2 YNFKEQ. With 4 bases removed from V and 8 bases from J, the gap between germline ends came to 20 bases. The length of the CDR3 is 15 residues. The chain's CDR3 is CASSPHPEEGYGYTF. CDR3 coding DNA: TGTGCCAGCAGCCCCCATCCGGAAGAGGGATACGGCTACACCTTC.

The J gene is TRBJ2-2, the V gene TRBV7-8; D possibly corresponds to TRBD1 (6 bases). The CDR3 covers 15 residues. Trimming stripped 1 base from V and 2 bases from J, with 8 bases between. Germline V gene data show CDR1 as SGHVS and CDR2 as FQNEAQ. The CDR3 loop reads CASSLGTVNTGELFF. CDR3 sequence (DNA): TGTGCCAGCAGCTTAGGGACAGTTAACACCGGGGAGCTGTTTTTT.

This rearrangement joins TRBV4-2 to TRBJ2-5, with 13 bases that match TRBD2. The CDR3 runs 15 residues. CDR1 LGHNA and CDR2 YNFKEQ come from the germline V gene. After removal of 4 bases from V and 3 bases from J, the junction contained 2 bases not matched to a gene. The CDR3 is CASSRGLAGEETQYF. As DNA, the CDR3 is TGTGCCAGCAGCCGTGGACTAGCGGGGGAAGAGACCCAGTACTTC.

The chain has TRBV28 and TRBJ1-5; 8 bases align to TRBD1. This CDR3 region has 17 residues. CDR1 is MDHEN, CDR2 SYDVKM, per germline. The V gene end was trimmed by 5 bases and the J gene end by 0 bases; junction bases not matched to a gene: 9. CDR3: CASSPSGTGYSNQPQHF. In nucleotides, the CDR3 is TGTGCCAGCAGTCCATCCGGGACAGGTTATAGCAATCAGCCCCAGCATTTT.

The V call is TRBV7-2, the J call TRBJ2-1, with 9 bases that match TRBD2. CDR1 is SGHTA and CDR2 is FQGNSA in the germline V gene. Trimming at V came to 5 bases and at J to 6 bases, leaving 8 bases not matched to a gene. The CDR3 runs to 15 residues. The DNA for the CDR3 is TGTGCCAGCAGCCGAGATAGCGGGAGTACCAATGAGCAGTTCTTC. It is translated as CASSRDSGSTNEQFF. Supplemented by reference TRBV7-2 and TRBJ2-1, the full variable domain reads GAGVSQSPSNKVTEKGKDVELRCDPISGHTALYWYRQSLGQGLEFLIYFQGNSAPDKSGLPSDRFSAERTGGSVSTLTIQRTQQEDSAVYLCASSRDSGSTNEQFFGPGTRLTVL.

This chain joins TRBV28 and TRBJ1-2, with 7 bases fitting TRBD1. V dropped 3 bases and J dropped 4; count of bases not matched to a gene: 5. This CDR3 contains 14 residues. Germline values: CDR1 MDHEN, CDR2 SYDVKM. The CDR3 nucleotides read TGTGCCAGCAGTTTCGACAGGGTCGTCTATGGCTACACCTTC. This codes for CASSFDRVVYGYTF.

V usage is TRBV30 and J usage is TRBJ2-5, with 9 bases fitting TRBD2. The CDR3 has 16 residues. V lost 1 base and J lost 2; bases outside the gene matches: 8. Germline V gene data show CDR1 as GTSNPN and CDR2 as SVGIG (reference sequence). CDR3 coding DNA: TGTGCCTGGAGTGCTGGGCTAGCGGGGCCACAAGAGACCCAGTACTTC. Amino acid sequence: CAWSAGLAGPQETQYF.

The CDR3 region has the DNA TGCAGCGTTGAAGATCGTATGTTCTCTGGAAACACCATATATTTT. Translation gives CSVEDRMFSGNTIYF. The V call is TRBV29-1, the J call TRBJ1-3; D is undetermined. The V and J ends lost 0 bases and 0 bases respectively, with 9 bases between them. The CDR3 runs 15 residues. The germline gives CDR1 SQVTM, CDR2 ANQGSEA.

The rearrangement joins TRBV6-1 to TRBJ1-1; D might be TRBD1 (5 bases). Germline lookup yields CDR1 MNHNS and CDR2 SASEGT. This CDR3 comprises 11 residues. V was pared by 11 bases and J by 4 bases, with 11 bases between. CDR3 nucleotide sequence: TGTGCCGGGGGGAGTGTCACTGAAGCTTTCTTT. Amino acid sequence: CAGGSVTEAFF.

The chain combines TRBV14 with TRBJ1-1; D is perhaps TRBD1 (6 bases). The CDR3 totals 15 residues. V dropped 1 base and J dropped 0 bases, with 9 bases sitting between them. Germline-derived CDR1 and CDR2 are SGHDN and FVKESK. DNA of the CDR3: TGTGCCAGCAGCCAAGCCAGGGGCCTGAACACTGAAGCTTTCTTT. It specifies CASSQARGLNTEAFF.

As DNA, the CDR3 is TGTGCCAGCAGTGGAGGGCAGGTTAACTATGGCTACACCTTC. Translation gives CASSGGQVNYGYTF. The V gene is TRBV2, the J gene TRBJ1-2, with unresolved D. V lost 4 bases and J 1 base, leaving 10 bases between the germline ends. The CDR3 length is 14 residues. Germline V lookup: CDR1 SNHLY, CDR2 FYNNEI.

This rearrangement joins TRBV7-2 to TRBJ1-6, with D possibly matching TRBD1 (5 bases). The germline gives CDR1 SGHTA, CDR2 FQGNSA. The CDR3 spans 16 residues. The ends were cut back, 5 bases at V and 7 bases at J, with 18 bases in the middle. CDR3 nucleotides: TGTGCCAGCAGCGATTCACCTGCGGGGCAGAATTCACCCCTCCACTTT. Amino acid sequence: CASSDSPAGQNSPLHF.